The rows below give T cell receptor beta chains drawn from one sample of a study of blood T cell repertoires in COVID-19. Profiling relied on immunoSEQ multiplex PCR, and the TCRdb table lists in-frame clones only, not all of them. Counted here are 250,000 to 300,000 clones, about 90% occurring once; the ten biggest clones make up about 11%. The sample comprised peripheral blood. The receptors here all came from a woman under 40 with COVID-19, enrolled during active disease. The conserved cysteine and the conserved F or W are not part of the CDR3 here. The order of the fields is V gene, J gene, CDR3 protein.

v_call: TRBV28
j_call: TRBJ1-2
cdr3_aa: ASSLLTGSANYGYT

v_call: TRBV6-4
j_call: TRBJ1-5
cdr3_aa: ASSDSQDQPQH

v_call: TRBV5-1
j_call: TRBJ2-7
cdr3_aa: ASSLARQGEQY

v_call: TRBV6-1
j_call: TRBJ1-2
cdr3_aa: ASSDQVGTNYGYT

v_call: TRBV15
j_call: TRBJ2-5
cdr3_aa: ATSSPGEETQY

v_call: TRBV9
j_call: TRBJ2-1
cdr3_aa: ASSDGLAGVNEQF

v_call: TRBV7-6
j_call: TRBJ1-5
cdr3_aa: ASSLDRGQPQH

v_call: TRBV2
j_call: TRBJ2-7
cdr3_aa: ASSVTGGGEQY

v_call: TRBV7-9
j_call: TRBJ2-7
cdr3_aa: ASSPPGLAGAFEQY

v_call: TRBV2
j_call: TRBJ2-7
cdr3_aa: ASSEMARSSYEQY